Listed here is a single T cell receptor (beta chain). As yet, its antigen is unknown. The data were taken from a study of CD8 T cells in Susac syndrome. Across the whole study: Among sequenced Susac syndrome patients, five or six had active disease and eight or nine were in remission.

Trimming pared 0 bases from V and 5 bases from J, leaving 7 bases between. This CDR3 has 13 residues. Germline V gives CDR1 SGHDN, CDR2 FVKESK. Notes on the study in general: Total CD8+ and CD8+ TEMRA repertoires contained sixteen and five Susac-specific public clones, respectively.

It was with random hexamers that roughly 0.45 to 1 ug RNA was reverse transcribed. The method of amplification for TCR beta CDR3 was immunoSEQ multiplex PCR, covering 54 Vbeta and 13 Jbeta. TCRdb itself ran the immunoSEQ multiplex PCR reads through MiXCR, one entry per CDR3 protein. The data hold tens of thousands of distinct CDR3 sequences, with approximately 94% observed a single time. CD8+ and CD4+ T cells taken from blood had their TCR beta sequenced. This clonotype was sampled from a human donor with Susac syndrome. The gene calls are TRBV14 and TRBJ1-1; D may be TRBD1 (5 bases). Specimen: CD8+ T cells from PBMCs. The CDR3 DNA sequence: TGTGCCAGCAGCCAAGAAGGGGTGACTGAAGCTTTCTTT. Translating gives CASSQEGVTEAFF.